This is a list of T cell receptor beta chains from one sample in a study of T-cell memory formation after mild COVID-19. TCRdb itself ran the 5' RACE reads through MiXCR, one entry per CDR3 protein. Among hundreds of thousands of distinct CDR3 sequences listed, about a fifth were seen once. Sequencing used PBMCs or a T cell subset sorted from them (not recorded which). These receptors were collected from an adult woman who had mild COVID-19 (a few samples of this study predate the infection). Cell type and time point are not known. The CDR3 runs from the conserved cysteine through the conserved F or W. Fields, in order: V gene, D gene, J gene, clone size, CDR3 DNA, CDR3 protein. The D gene is left open where the match is weak. Rows may omit the clone size; those that give it use once, few, many or a size class.

>TRBV7-2|.|TRBJ2-5|.
TGTGCCAGCAGCTTAGAGTACCAGACGGAGACCCAGTACTTC
CASSLEYQTETQYF
>TRBV7-9|.|TRBJ2-5|few
TGTGCCAGCAGCTTAGCCCAGTTTGGAGCCGAGAAGACCCAGTACTTC
CASSLAQFGAEKTQYF
>TRBV5-1|TRBD2|TRBJ2-1|.
TGCGCCAGCAGCCCTAGGACTAGCGGGGGTTTGGGGTACAATGAGCAGTTCTTC
CASSPRTSGGLGYNEQFF
>TRBV30|.|TRBJ1-2|few
TGTGCCTGGAGTGTACCAGGGGCCCGTGGCTACACCTTC
CAWSVPGARGYTF
>TRBV4-1|.|TRBJ2-1|.
TGCGCCAGCAGCCAAACGTCCGTCTTGGGTGAGCAGTTCTTC
CASSQTSVLGEQFF
>TRBV5-1|.|TRBJ1-1|few
TGCGCCAGCAGCTTGCCAGGGTTGAACACTGAAGCTTTCTTT
CASSLPGLNTEAFF
>TRBV7-3|.|TRBJ1-3|.
TGTGCCAGCAGCTTAGATGGGGCTGGAAACACCATATATTTT
CASSLDGAGNTIYF
>TRBV2|.|TRBJ2-7|.
TGTGCCAGCACTAGTAGGAGCTCCTACGAGCAGTACTTC
CASTSRSSYEQYF
>TRBV11-2|.|TRBJ2-7|few
TGTGCCAGCGGCAAATGGAGCTCCTACGAGCAGTACTTC
CASGKWSSYEQYF
>TRBV11-2|.|TRBJ2-7|.
TGTGCCAGCAGCTTAGTTAGCGCTGGCGACGAGCAGTACTTC
CASSLVSAGDEQYF
>TRBV4-1|TRBD2|TRBJ2-3|few
TGCGCCAGCAGCCAAACCGGACTAGCGGGGGCAGATACGCAGTATTTT
CASSQTGLAGADTQYF
>TRBV7-3|.|TRBJ1-2|few
TGTGCCAGCAGCTTACTCAACTATGGCTACACCTTC
CASSLLNYGYTF
>TRBV4-2|TRBD2|TRBJ2-1|.
TGTGCCAGCAGACCCGCCATTGTGGCGGGAGGTGTTGAGCAGTTCTTC
CASRPAIVAGGVEQFF
>TRBV19|TRBD2|TRBJ2-3|.
TGTGCCAGTAGGCGGACTAGCGGAGAGGGAGATACGCAGTATTTT
CASRRTSGEGDTQYF
>TRBV5-6|.|TRBJ1-4|few
TGTGCCAGCAGCTTGCGTCTAGGTGGAGTCAAGGGTGAAAAACTGTTTTTT
CASSLRLGGVKGEKLFF
>TRBV24-1|.|TRBJ1-1|few
TGTGCCACCGATCAGAACAGACGGAACACTGAAGCTTTCTTT
CATDQNRRNTEAFF
>TRBV6-5|TRBD1|TRBJ2-7|many
TGTGCCAGCATCGGACAGGGGGCAGGTTCCTACGAGCAGTACTTC
CASIGQGAGSYEQYF